These T cell receptor beta chains were read from a single sample in a study of T cell repertoires in cytomegalovirus infection. TCRdb redid the calling of the reads with MiXCR, one entry per CDR3 protein. The sample shows some 680,000 distinct CDR3 sequences, 35% to 40% of them seen only once. Sequencing was carried out using PBMCs. All receptors come from a human donor in good health (CMV status not recorded). Some clones in this sample may be carry-over from other donors' samples. Both conserved end residues are part of each CDR3. The order of the fields is clone size, V gene, D gene, J gene, CDR3 DNA, CDR3 protein. D genes are given only for firm matches. The size entry is marked missing in some rows and otherwise reads once, few, many or a size class.

>-|TRBV10-3|-|TRBJ1-6
TGTGCCATCAGTGCAAAGACAGGTTCCAGGGAAGAACCCCTCCACTTT
CAISAKTGSREEPLHF
>many|TRBV7-2|-|TRBJ2-1
TGTGCCAGCAGCGAGACCGGGACTCAATCGTCCATACGCTTTGAGCAGTTCTTC
CASSETGTQSSIRFEQFF
>-|TRBV28|TRBD1|TRBJ2-5
TGTGCCAGCAGGGGACAGGAACGCTGGGGAAAAGAGACCCAGTACTTC
CASRGQERWGKETQYF
>-|TRBV4-1|-|TRBJ1-1
TGCGCCAGCAGCCAGTGGCAAAAGAACACTGAAGCTTTCTTT
CASSQWQKNTEAFF
>-|TRBV20-1|-|TRBJ1-1
TGCAGTGCTAGAGATCTTCAGGGAATCACTGAAGCTTTCTTT
CSARDLQGITEAFF
>few|TRBV19|TRBD1|TRBJ2-6
TGTGCCAGTAGTCGCTCTCCGGGACAGGGGTCTGGGGCCAACGTCCTGACTTTC
CASSRSPGQGSGANVLTF
>-|TRBV11-1|-|TRBJ2-1
TGTGCCAGCAGCGGGGACACTTCCTACAATGAGCAGTTCTTC
CASSGDTSYNEQFF
>-|TRBV28|-|TRBJ1-3
TGTGCCAGCAGTTTATATGCGGACACTGGAAACACCATATATTTT
CASSLYADTGNTIYF
>few|TRBV28|TRBD1|TRBJ2-5
TGTGCCAGCAGTTTGGGACAGCCACCAGAGACCCAGTACTTC
CASSLGQPPETQYF
>few|TRBV24-1|-|TRBJ1-1
TGTGCCACCTCACTGGGTGGGGGAACTGAAGCTTTCTTT
CATSLGGGTEAFF
>few|TRBV7-2|TRBD1|TRBJ1-5
TGTGCCAGCAGCTTAGTTCAGGGGGCCCCAAATCAGCCCCAGCATTTT
CASSLVQGAPNQPQHF
>few|TRBV7-8|-|TRBJ2-6
TGTGCCAGCAGCTTGGGAGTGGACAACGTCCTGACTTTC
CASSLGVDNVLTF
>few|TRBV7-9|TRBD1|TRBJ1-2
TGTGCCAGCAGTTTTAATCAGGGGGCGGAGGGCTACACCTTC
CASSFNQGAEGYTF
>few|TRBV19|-|TRBJ1-4
TGTGCCAGTAGTGCCACCAGAGCAACTAATGAAAAACTGTTTTTT
CASSATRATNEKLFF
>-|TRBV27|-|TRBJ2-7
TGTGCCAGCAGTTTAAGGCAGGGGTATTACGAGCAGTACTTC
CASSLRQGYYEQYF
>-|TRBV19|-|TRBJ2-1
TGTGCCAGTAGTATAGGACGACAGTGGGGCAATGAGCAGTTCTTC
CASSIGRQWGNEQFF
>-|TRBV10-3|TRBD1|TRBJ2-7
TGTGCCATCAGTGAGTCCGGACAGGCCGAGCAGTACTTC
CAISESGQAEQYF
>-|TRBV20-1|TRBD1|TRBJ1-2
TGCAGTGCTCTTCCGGGACAGGGAAATGGCTACACCTTC
CSALPGQGNGYTF
>-|TRBV27|-|TRBJ1-2
TGTGCCAGCAGTTCAGGGTTTCCGAATTCGTATGGCTACACCTTC
CASSSGFPNSYGYTF
>-|TRBV6-2/TRBV6-3|-|TRBJ2-7
TGTGCCAGCAGTTACCTAGGACAGACCTACGAGCCGTACTTC
CASSYLGQTYEPYF
>many|TRBV28|-|TRBJ2-7
TGTGCCAGCAGTGTAGGCACAGAATCCTACGAGCAGTACTTC
CASSVGTESYEQYF
>-|TRBV7-6|TRBD1|TRBJ1-1
TGTGCCAGCAGCTTAAGAGGGGGCTCAAACACTGAAGCTTTCTTT
CASSLRGGSNTEAFF
>few|TRBV28|-|TRBJ1-1
TGTGCCAGCAGTTTAATATACGCGTGGGAAGAAGCTTTCTTT
CASSLIYAWEEAFF
>few|TRBV19|TRBD2|TRBJ2-3
TGTGCCAGTAGTATTCGTTCTAGCGGGAAAGTACAAACAGATACGCAGTATTTT
CASSIRSSGKVQTDTQYF
>-|TRBV28|-|TRBJ2-1
TGTGCCAGCAGTTTACAAGGGGACGGGCGGCGGATTGAGCAGTTCTTC
CASSLQGDGRRIEQFF
>-|TRBV27|-|TRBJ1-5
TGTGCCAGCAGTTCCCAGGAAAATCAGCCCCAGCATTTT
CASSSQENQPQHF
>-|TRBV27|-|TRBJ2-2
TGTGCCAGCAGTTCTTGGCGCGAATTGAACACCGGGGAGCTGTTTTTT
CASSSWRELNTGELFF
>-|TRBV6-1|TRBD1|TRBJ1-5
TGTGCCAGCAGTAAACAGGGGAGCAATCAGCCCCAGCATTTT
CASSKQGSNQPQHF
>many|TRBV11-2|TRBD1|TRBJ1-4
TGTGCCAGCACCGGGGGCCGGACAGGCGTTGAAAAACTGTTTTTT
CASTGGRTGVEKLFF
>-|TRBV4-2|-|TRBJ1-2
TGTGCCAGCAGCCAAGAAGGTCCAGCCAGCTATGGCTACACCTTC
CASSQEGPASYGYTF
>-|TRBV10-3|-|TRBJ2-5
TGTGCCATCAGTGAAACCACAGGCCAAGAGACCCAGTACTTC
CAISETTGQETQYF
>-|TRBV29-1|-|TRBJ2-1
TGCAGCGACGAGGGGGCGGGGTACAATGAGCAGTTCTTC
CSDEGAGYNEQFF